Below are 28 T cell receptor beta chains sequenced from a single sample in a study of blood T cell repertoires in COVID-19. Only in-frame clones appear in the TCRdb table, and some are missing; sequencing was by immunoSEQ multiplex PCR. This sample has tens of thousands of clones, with 75% to 90% found just once. Sample: peripheral blood. These receptors came from a human donor in a cohort sampled during active COVID-19.

The genes are TRBV7-2 and TRBJ1-6; 7 bases are shared with TRBD1. Germline lookup yields CDR1 SGHTA and CDR2 FQGNSA. V was clipped by 3 bases and J by 6 bases; unmatched bases: 8. The CDR3 spans 16 residues. The CDR3 is CASSFATGQPNSPLHF. The CDR3 DNA sequence: TGTGCCAGCAGCTTCGCCACGGGACAGCCTAATTCACCCCTCCACTTT. Full variable domain (rest looked up from reference TRBV7-2 and TRBJ1-6): GAGVSQSPSNKVTEKGKDVELRCDPISGHTALYWYRQSLGQGLEFLIYFQGNSAPDKSGLPSDRFSAERTGGSVSTLTIQRTQQEDSAVYLCASSFATGQPNSPLHFGNGTRLTVT.

The V call is TRBV30, the J call TRBJ1-3, with 10 bases matching TRBD1. The CDR3 consists of 18 residues. V lost 0 bases and J lost 3; bases outside the gene matches: 11. The germline gives CDR1 GTSNPN, CDR2 SVGIG (reference sequence). The CDR3 loop reads CAWSVGSPGQGIGNTIYF. The CDR3 nucleotides are TGTGCCTGGAGTGTAGGCTCACCGGGACAGGGGATTGGAAACACCATATATTTT. Variable domain in full (rest from reference TRBV30 and TRBJ1-3): SQTIHQWPATLVQPVGSPLSLECTVEGTSNPNLYWYRQAAGRGLQLLFYSVGIGQISSEVPQNLSASRPQDRQFILSSKKLLLSDSGFYLCAWSVGSPGQGIGNTIYFGEGSWLTVV.

The CDR3 DNA reads as TGTGCCACCAGTGATCGGACAGGGGTAGAGACCCAGTACTTC. Amino acid sequence: CATSDRTGVETQYF. The rearrangement links TRBV24-1 to TRBJ2-5, with TRBD1 matching over 9 bases. CDR3 length: 14 amino acids. The germline gives CDR1 KGHDR, CDR2 SFDVKD. The ends lost 3 bases at V and 4 bases at J; junction bases unmatched: 2.

The gene calls are TRBV5-1 and TRBJ1-3; no firm D call. V lost 0 bases to trimming and J lost 4 bases, with 8 bases between them. This CDR3 is 14 amino acids long. Germline V gene lookup returns CDR1 SGHRS and CDR2 YFSETQ. The chain's CDR3 is CASSLVGRGNTIYF. CDR3 nucleotides: TGCGCCAGCAGCTTGGTGGGCAGGGGAAACACCATATATTTT.

V usage is TRBV6-5 and J usage is TRBJ1-5; D perhaps matches TRBD1 (5 bases). V was clipped by 0 bases and J by 3 bases, with 9 bases between them. Germline V lookup: CDR1 MNHEY, CDR2 SVGAGI. The CDR3 covers 15 residues. CDR3 protein: CASSYSSRANQPQHF. The CDR3 coding sequence is TGTGCCAGCAGTTACTCGAGCAGGGCCAATCAGCCCCAGCATTTT.

This chain joins TRBV2 and TRBJ1-1; the D gene is possibly TRBD1 (5 bases). In germline, CDR1 is SNHLY, CDR2 FYNNEI. The V end lost 4 bases, the J end lost 6 bases, and 12 bases lay between the germline ends. This CDR3 has 13 residues. The CDR3 bases are TGTGCCAGCAGTGGTCAGGGAAGCGCTGAAGCTTTCTTT. Translating gives CASSGQGSAEAFF.

The chain uses TRBV7-8 and TRBJ2-2, with 12 bases identical to TRBD2. J was trimmed by 5 bases and V by 5 bases; bases with no gene match: 6. Germline V gene sequence: CDR1 SGHVS, CDR2 FQNEAQ. The CDR3 has 16 amino acids. The CDR3 DNA follows: TGTGCCAGCAGCCTTAGGGGGACTAGCGGGACCGGGGAGCTGTTTTTT. Its translation is CASSLRGTSGTGELFF.

J is TRBJ2-5 and V is TRBV7-2, with TRBD2 matching 8 bases. Germline CDR1 and CDR2: SGHTA and FQGNSA. The CDR3 covers 13 residues. Losses at the gene ends were 6 bases for V and 4 bases for J; bases not matched to a gene: 4. CDR3 sequence (DNA): TGTGCCAGCAGTTACACTAGCGGAGAGACCCAGTACTTC. Translation gives CASSYTSGETQYF.

This clone was counted once. The chain couples TRBV30 to TRBJ2-6, with D possibly being TRBD2 (5 bases). CDR1 is GTSNPN, CDR2 SVGIG, per germline (reference sequence). V was clipped by 0 bases and J by 1 base, with 10 bases between them. The CDR3 is made up of 16 amino acids. The CDR3 DNA reads TGTGCCTGGAGTGTCACCCGAGGGTCTGGGGCCAACGTCCTGACTTTC. It is translated as CAWSVTRGSGANVLTF.

The V call is TRBV6-5, the J call TRBJ2-1; D ambiguous. The CDR3 contains 15 residues. Trimming took 6 bases from V and 6 from J, leaving 18 bases between them. Per the germline V gene, CDR1 is MNHEY and CDR2 is SVGAGI. The CDR3 loop reads CASSPYEARVNEQFF. The CDR3 DNA sequence: TGTGCCAGCAGCCCCTACGAGGCCCGGGTCAATGAGCAGTTCTTC.

The chain employs TRBV7-9 and TRBJ1-1; D might be TRBD1 (6 bases). V was clipped by 1 base and J by 1 base, with 10 bases between them. Germline V gives CDR1 SEHNR, CDR2 FQNEAQ (reference sequence). This CDR3 comprises 15 residues. For the CDR3, the DNA is TGTGCCAGCAGCTTAGGGGACACCACGAACACTGAAGCTTTCTTT. Translating it yields CASSLGDTTNTEAFF.

This clone was detected only once. This rearrangement joins TRBV14 to TRBJ1-6; 7 nucleotides line up with TRBD1. Germline CDR1 SGHDN, CDR2 FVKESK. The CDR3 is 15 residues long. Trimming cost V 1 base and J 6 bases; bases outside gene matches: 3. CDR3: CASSQATGANSPLHF. The CDR3 bases are TGTGCCAGCAGCCAAGCAACAGGGGCTAATTCACCCCTCCACTTT.

The genes are TRBV28 and TRBJ1-5; possible D gene TRBD1, 5 bases. Germline V gene sequence: CDR1 MDHEN, CDR2 SYDVKM. V was trimmed by 7 bases and J by 5 bases, leaving 21 bases between them. CDR3 length equals 16 residues. This chain's CDR3 is CASKVAGWGFDQPQHF. CDR3 nucleotide sequence: TGTGCCAGCAAAGTAGCAGGGTGGGGATTCGATCAGCCCCAGCATTTT.

J is TRBJ2-5 and V is TRBV29-1, with 9 bases fitting TRBD1. CDR3 length: 14 residues. Germline V gives CDR1 SQVTM, CDR2 ANQGSEA. J lost 5 bases, V lost 5 bases, and 9 bases had no gene match. The DNA for the CDR3 is TGCAGCGTTAATACAGGGGGCGGGACGGAGACCCAGTACTTC. Residues: CSVNTGGGTETQYF.

The chain carries TRBV7-8 and TRBJ2-2, with D perhaps TRBD1 (6 bases). Germline V gene lookup returns CDR1 SGHVS and CDR2 FQNEAQ. The CDR3 has 16 amino acids. V lost 2 bases and J 2 bases, leaving 12 bases between the germline ends. CDR3 amino acids: CASSLFSRGNTGELFF. The CDR3 nucleotides read TGTGCCAGCAGCTTATTTTCCAGGGGAAACACCGGGGAGCTGTTTTTT.

This chain uses TRBV28 with TRBJ2-3; 9 bases map to TRBD1. Germline loops: CDR1 MDHEN, CDR2 SYDVKM. V was pared by 7 bases and J by 4 bases, with 15 bases of the junction left unmatched. The CDR3 sequence is 17 residues long. This CDR3 is CASIDSSSRQGADTQYF. The DNA of the CDR3 is TGTGCCAGCATCGATTCAAGCTCGCGACAGGGGGCAGATACGCAGTATTTT. Complete variable domain (other parts from reference TRBV28 and TRBJ2-3): DVKVTQSSRYLVKRTGEKVFLECVQDMDHENMFWYRQDPGLGLRLIYFSYDVKMKEKGDIPEGYSVSREKKERFSLILESASTNQTSMYLCASIDSSSRQGADTQYFGPGTRLTVL.

This clone was detected once. The V gene is TRBV9, the J gene TRBJ2-5, with 8 bases matching TRBD2. The ends lost 3 bases at V and 1 base at J; junction bases unmatched: 5. The CDR3 totals 15 residues. CDR1 is SGDLS and CDR2 is YYNGEE in the germline V gene. The CDR3, as DNA: TGTGCCAGCAGCGGAGTCGGGACTAGCCAAGAGACCCAGTACTTC. Translation gives CASSGVGTSQETQYF.

The chain uses TRBV5-1 and TRBJ2-1; the D gene is possibly TRBD2 (6 bases). The CDR3 is 16 amino acids. Per germline, CDR1 SGHRS and CDR2 YFSETQ. Trimming took 0 bases from V and 2 from J, leaving 12 bases between them. The CDR3 DNA is TGCGCCAGCAGCTTGGGGTCGCGGGGTACCTACAATGAGCAGTTCTTC. Its protein is CASSLGSRGTYNEQFF.

The chain employs TRBV7-2 and TRBJ1-6; D gene unclear. CDR1 is SGHTA, CDR2 FQGNSA, per germline. V gave up 6 bases and J gave up 7 bases, with 16 bases separating them. There are 15 residues in the CDR3. CDR3 bases: TGTGCCAGCAGTCCGGGAAGCGGGGAGAATTCACCCCTCCACTTT. It codes for CASSPGSGENSPLHF.

The chain combines TRBV12-3 or TRBV12-4 with TRBJ1-2; D is unresolved. This CDR3 spans 12 amino acids. Trimming removed 6 bases at V and 1 base at J, with 6 bases between. The CDR3 spells CASSTHNYGYTF. In nucleotides, the CDR3 is TGTGCCAGCAGCACTCATAACTATGGCTACACCTTC.

The chain employs TRBV19 and TRBJ1-1; 8 nucleotides align to TRBD1. The CDR3 has 14 amino acids. The germline V gene has CDR1 LNHDA and CDR2 SQIVND (reference sequence). With 5 bases clipped from V and 4 bases from J, the junction kept 6 bases outside the gene matches. Written as DNA, the CDR3 is TGTGCCAGTAGTCTTGGGACAGGAGGCACTGAAGCTTTCTTT. Protein: CASSLGTGGTEAFF. Complete variable domain (other parts from reference TRBV19 and TRBJ1-1): DGGITQSPKYLFRKEGQNVTLSCEQNLNHDAMYWYRQDPGQGLRLIYYSQIVNDFQKGDIAEGYSVSREKKESFPLTVTSAQKNPTAFYLCASSLGTGGTEAFFGQGTRLTVV.

The chain couples TRBV24-1 to TRBJ1-5; D perhaps matches TRBD1 (6 bases). This CDR3 contains 13 residues. Germline V CDR1 and CDR2: KGHDR, SFDVKD. V was clipped by 9 bases and J by 0 bases, with 8 bases between them. CDR3 sequence (DNA): TGTGCCACCGCAGGGGATAGCAATCAGCCCCAGCATTTT. Amino acids: CATAGDSNQPQHF.

This clone was observed a few times. This chain uses TRBV2 with TRBJ2-1; TRBD2 matches at 9 bases. Germline assignment: CDR1 SNHLY and CDR2 FYNNEI. J gave up 8 bases and V 2 bases, and 10 bases lay outside the gene matches. This CDR3 contains 16 residues. CDR3 amino acids: CASSENFSGSKYEQFF. In nucleotides, the CDR3 is TGTGCCAGCAGTGAAAATTTTAGCGGGAGTAAGTATGAGCAGTTCTTC. The complete variable domain, with remaining parts taken from reference TRBV2 and TRBJ2-1, reads EPEVTQTPSHQVTQMGQEVILRCVPISNHLYFYWYRQILGQKVEFLVSFYNNEISEKSEIFDDQFSVERPDGSNFTLKIRSTKLEDSAMYFCASSENFSGSKYEQFFGPGTRLTVL.

This CDR3 is CASRGDVHNQPQHF. Here the CDR3 DNA reads TGTGCCAGCAGGGGAGATGTTCACAATCAGCCCCAGCATTTT. This rearrangement joins TRBV6-5 to TRBJ1-5; D gene uncertain. The V end lost 6 bases, the J end lost 3 bases, and 12 bases lay between the germline ends. Germline assignment: CDR1 MNHEY and CDR2 SVGAGI. The CDR3 covers 14 residues.

The chain combines TRBV6-5 with TRBJ1-5; D unclear. This CDR3 has 14 residues. Deletions cut 6 bases from V and 2 bases from J, with 11 bases between. Germline V gene lookup returns CDR1 MNHEY and CDR2 SVGAGI. Written as DNA, the CDR3 is TGTGCCAGCAGGGCCGCCAGCGGCAATCAGCCCCAGCATTTT. Protein product: CASRAASGNQPQHF.

The chain couples TRBV11-2 to TRBJ1-6; D remains ambiguous. Germline lookup yields CDR1 SGHAT and CDR2 FQNNGV. V dropped 5 bases and J dropped 9 bases, with 11 bases sitting between them. The CDR3 is made up of 13 amino acids. This chain's CDR3 is CASSQVGVSPLHF. CDR3 nucleotides: TGTGCCAGCAGCCAGGTCGGGGTTTCACCCCTCCACTTT.

The V and J genes are TRBV10-2 and TRBJ2-3; 9 nucleotides line up with TRBD2. The CDR3 contains 17 residues. CDR1 and CDR2 from the germline V gene are WSHSY and SAAADI. Trimming took 0 bases from V and 5 from J; bases not matched to a gene: 9. Here the CDR3 DNA reads TGCGCCAGCAGTGAGTCGAGGGTAGCGGGAGTTGGAGATACGCAGTATTTT. It translates to CASSESRVAGVGDTQYF.

The chain carries TRBV10-1 and TRBJ2-2; 10 positions agree with TRBD2. V shed 0 bases, J shed 2 bases, and the junction held 3 bases outside the gene matches. CDR1 is WNHNN and CDR2 is SYGVQD in the germline V gene (reference sequence). The CDR3 is made up of 17 amino acids. CDR3 coding DNA: TGCGCCAGCAGTGAGTCGCTACTAGCGGGAAACACCGGGGAGCTGTTTTTT. It yields the protein CASSESLLAGNTGELFF.